A single sample is the source of the 6 T cell receptor beta chains below, sequenced in a study of blood T cell repertoires in COVID-19. Repertoires were generated with immunoSEQ multiplex PCR, while TCRdb's copy carries only in-frame clones and drops some. The sample has some 55,000 clones; around 87% are singletons. The source material was peripheral blood. Receptor source: a man aged 60 to 75 with acute or convalescent COVID-19.

This rearrangement joins TRBV3-1 (or the pseudogene TRBV3-2) to TRBJ2-1; 9 bases are a match to TRBD2. The CDR3 loop spans 17 amino acids. The ends lost 3 bases at V and 4 bases at J; junction bases unmatched: 10. CDR1 is LGHDT and CDR2 is YNNKEL in the germline V gene (reference sequence). As DNA, the CDR3 is TGTGCCAGCAGCCAGGGCCTTAGCGGGGGAGGATACAATGAGCAGTTCTTC. Its protein product is CASSQGLSGGGYNEQFF.

V and J are TRBV7-2 and TRBJ2-5; D ambiguous. The germline V gene has CDR1 SGHTA and CDR2 FQGNSA. The length of the CDR3 is 12 residues. V lost 4 bases to trimming and J lost 7 bases, with 10 bases between them. The CDR3 nucleotides read TGTGCCAGCAGCTCGATCCGCGGGACCCAGTACTTC. This codes for CASSSIRGTQYF.

This clone was detected only once. The chain couples TRBV6-1 to TRBJ2-5; 8 bases agree with TRBD2. With 0 bases clipped from V and 5 bases from J, the junction kept 11 bases outside the gene matches. CDR3 length: 17 amino acids. In germline, CDR1 is MNHNS, CDR2 SASEGT. CDR3 sequence (DNA): TGTGCCAGCAGTGAAGCTGCGGGGGGCAGGGTCAAGGAGACCCAGTACTTC. This sequence encodes CASSEAAGGRVKETQYF.

The V and J genes are TRBV6-1 and TRBJ2-5; D remains ambiguous. CDR3 length equals 13 residues. Trimming removed 2 bases at V and 4 bases at J, with 8 bases between. CDR1 MNHNS and CDR2 SASEGT come from the germline V gene. Here the CDR3 reads CASSEFEVETQYF. In nucleotides, the CDR3 is TGTGCCAGCAGTGAATTTGAGGTAGAGACCCAGTACTTC.

This chain uses TRBV5-1 with TRBJ2-1, with 9 bases that match TRBD1. This CDR3 contains 14 residues. Trimming removed 4 bases from V and 7 bases from J; junction bases left unmatched: 6. In germline, CDR1 is SGHRS, CDR2 YFSETQ. The CDR3 protein is CASSPSGQGNEQFF. The DNA for the CDR3 is TGCGCCAGCAGCCCCTCGGGACAGGGAAATGAGCAGTTCTTC. The variable domain in full, completed from reference TRBV5-1 and TRBJ2-1, reads KAGVTQTPRYLIKTRGQQVTLSCSPISGHRSVSWYQQTPGQGLQFLFEYFSETQRNKGNFPGRFSGRQFSNSRSEMNVSTLELGDSALYLCASSPSGQGNEQFFGPGTRLTVL.

CDR3 loop: CARKRNTEAFF. CDR3 coding DNA: TGTGCCAGGAAGCGGAACACTGAAGCTTTCTTT. V usage is TRBV10-3 and J usage is TRBJ1-1; D remains unclear. The CDR3 consists of 11 residues. V lost 10 bases to trimming and J lost 1 base, with 7 bases between them. Germline CDR1 ENHRY, CDR2 SYGVKD.